Presented here are 21 T cell receptor beta chains from one specimen sequenced in a study of long-term antiretroviral therapy in people with HIV. Version v3.0 of the immunoSEQ assay was performed at survey level. Assay used: immunoSEQ multiplex PCR; TCRdb lists only in-frame clones, some missing. Of 30,000 to 35,000 clones listed, roughly 77% are singletons. Source: unsorted PBMCs, taken 1.9 years after starting antiretroviral therapy. The source of these receptors is a man between 18 and 35 years old with HIV.

The V and J genes are TRBV6-1 and TRBJ2-2; 7 bases line up with TRBD1. Losses at the gene ends were 2 bases for V and 1 base for J; bases not matched to a gene: 4. The CDR3 consists of 16 residues. Germline-derived CDR1 and CDR2 are MNHNS and SASEGT. CDR3 DNA: TGTGCCAGCAGTGAACCGCCAGGGGGGAACACCGGGGAGCTGTTTTTT. Translating gives CASSEPPGGNTGELFF.

This rearrangement joins TRBV5-1 to TRBJ1-1; D gene unclear. Germline lookup yields CDR1 SGHRS and CDR2 YFSETQ. This CDR3 has 15 amino acids. Trimming took off 4 bases at V and 1 base at J, with 14 bases between the two ends. As DNA, the CDR3 is TGCGCCAGCAGCCGGAGTGTCGGCTCGAACACTGAAGCTTTCTTT. Translated: CASSRSVGSNTEAFF.

The gene calls are TRBV7-6 and TRBJ2-7; 7 bases are a match to TRBD1. Unmatched junction bases numbered 12, after V lost 6 bases and J lost 4 bases. Germline V gene lookup returns CDR1 SGHVS and CDR2 FNYEAQ. The CDR3 has 15 amino acids. This chain's CDR3 is CASSPYRDREYEQYF. Written as DNA, the CDR3 is TGTGCCAGCAGTCCATACCGGGACAGAGAATACGAGCAGTACTTC.

This clone came up a few times. V is TRBV7-9 and J is TRBJ2-2; D gene ambiguous. Germline V gene lookup returns CDR1 SEHNR and CDR2 FQNEAQ (reference sequence). There are 13 residues in the CDR3. With 3 bases removed from V and 10 bases from J, the gap between germline ends came to 12 bases. CDR3 sequence: CASSFDIGLELFF. CDR3 DNA sequence: TGTGCCAGCAGCTTCGACATTGGTCTGGAGCTGTTTTTT.

The gene calls are TRBV30 and TRBJ2-7, with a weak D call TRBD1 (5 bases). CDR3 length equals 13 residues. V lost 0 bases and J lost 3, with 9 bases in between. Germline values: CDR1 GTSNPN, CDR2 SVGIG (reference sequence). The CDR3 bases are TGTGCCTGGAGTGTAGGGGTAGTCTACGAGCAGTACTTC. Encoded protein: CAWSVGVVYEQYF.

This clone was seen a few times. The chain carries TRBV7-3 and TRBJ1-2; D may be TRBD1 (5 bases). V dropped 0 bases and J dropped 3 bases, with 11 bases sitting between them. CDR1 is SGHTA and CDR2 is FQGTGA in the germline V gene. The CDR3 is made up of 15 amino acids. The CDR3 here is CASSLTGQGHYGYTF. The CDR3, as DNA: TGTGCCAGCAGCTTAACCGGGCAGGGCCACTATGGCTACACCTTC.

This chain links TRBV4-2 with TRBJ1-4; unclear D gene. Trimming removed 0 bases at V and 1 base at J, with 9 bases between. The CDR3 totals 16 residues. In germline, CDR1 is LGHNA, CDR2 YNFKEQ. CDR3 in DNA: TGTGCCAGCAGCCAAGATGTGCGGGGAACTAATGAAAAACTGTTTTTT. It encodes CASSQDVRGTNEKLFF.

This clone came up a few times. The rearrangement uses TRBV7-9 and TRBJ2-7, with D unclear. Germline lookup yields CDR1 SEHNR and CDR2 FQNEAQ (reference sequence). This CDR3 has 13 residues. V was trimmed by 3 bases and J by 6 bases, leaving 12 bases between them. The CDR3 spells CASSLYARGEQYV. In DNA form, the CDR3 reads TGTGCCAGCAGCTTGTACGCCAGAGGCGAGCAGTACGTC.

V and J are TRBV15 and TRBJ2-5, with 8 bases identical to TRBD2. V shed 3 bases, J shed 9 bases, and the junction held 18 bases outside the gene matches. The germline V gene encodes CDR1 LNHNV and CDR2 YYDKDF (reference sequence). This CDR3 has 17 residues. CDR3 residues: CATSSRTDSGKPYPQYF. The CDR3 DNA reads as TGTGCCACCAGCAGCCGGACCGATAGCGGGAAACCCTACCCCCAGTACTTC.

The J gene is TRBJ2-7, the V gene TRBV28, with D perhaps TRBD2 (6 bases). This CDR3 has 14 residues. Trimming cost V 5 bases and J 7 bases, with 18 bases left between them. The germline CDR1 and CDR2 sequences are MDHEN and SYDVKM. CDR3 residues: CASSQGGRAGEQYV. CDR3 DNA: TGTGCCAGCAGTCAGGGAGGAAGGGCGGGGGAGCAGTACGTC.

The chain employs TRBV11-2 and TRBJ2-7; TRBD1 aligns across 8 bases. Trimming took 8 bases from V and 5 from J; bases not matched to a gene: 8. The CDR3 spans 13 residues. CDR1 is SGHAT, CDR2 FQNNGV, per germline. CDR3 protein: CASGLTGANEQYV. CDR3 in DNA: TGTGCCAGCGGTTTGACAGGGGCTAACGAGCAGTACGTC.

V and J are TRBV4-2 and TRBJ2-3, with 12 bases identical to TRBD2. V was clipped by 3 bases and J by 3 bases; unmatched bases: 4. Germline lookup yields CDR1 LGHNA and CDR2 YNFKEQ. The CDR3 spans 16 residues. The CDR3 loop is CASSQKTSGGTDTQYF. The CDR3 DNA reads as TGTGCCAGCAGCCAGAAAACTAGCGGGGGGACAGATACGCAGTATTTT.

This clone was detected a few times. The V call is TRBV27, the J call TRBJ2-4; 10 bases match TRBD2. This CDR3 contains 16 residues. J was trimmed by 2 bases and V by 3 bases; bases with no gene match: 4. The germline gives CDR1 MNHEY, CDR2 SMNVEV (reference sequence). CDR3 loop: CASSLGSGGTKNIQYF. The DNA for the CDR3 is TGTGCCAGCAGTTTGGGTAGCGGGGGGACCAAAAACATTCAGTACTTC.

V and J are TRBV11-2 and TRBJ1-6, with a possible D match to TRBD1 (6 bases). Trimming pared 5 bases from V and 0 bases from J, leaving 14 bases between. Germline CDR1 and CDR2: SGHAT and FQNNGV. The CDR3 totals 17 residues. Written as DNA, the CDR3 is TGTGCCAGCAGCGTAGTGGGGGGCAGCTCCTATAATTCACCCCTCCACTTT. Translating gives CASSVVGGSSYNSPLHF.

The J gene is TRBJ1-4, the V gene TRBV4-1; D perhaps matches TRBD1 (5 bases). Trimming took 0 bases from V and 7 from J, leaving 12 bases between them. CDR3 length: 15 amino acids. Germline CDR1 reads MGHRA; CDR2 reads YSYEKL. The CDR3 reads CASSQDVRVREKLFF. The CDR3 nucleotides are TGCGCCAGCAGCCAAGATGTCAGGGTTCGTGAAAAACTGTTTTTT.

The chain joins TRBV7-6 to TRBJ2-3; D remains unclear. Per germline, CDR1 SGHVS and CDR2 FNYEAQ. The germline V and J ends were trimmed by 5 bases and 0 bases, with 9 bases remaining between them. The CDR3 runs to 14 residues. The CDR3, as DNA: TGTGCCAGCAGCCCACAGTTGAGCACAGATACGCAGTATTTT. This encodes CASSPQLSTDTQYF.

The chain joins TRBV6-5 to TRBJ2-5; D ambiguous. Trimming shortened V by 3 bases and J by 2 bases, and 7 bases separated the two germline ends. This CDR3 contains 13 residues. Germline assignment: CDR1 MNHEY and CDR2 SVGAGI. This CDR3 is CASSYGLQETQYF. In DNA, the CDR3 is TGTGCCAGCAGTTATGGATTGCAAGAGACCCAGTACTTC.

V gene TRBV27 combines with J gene TRBJ2-1; unclear D gene. Trimming shortened V by 3 bases and J by 8 bases, and 8 bases separated the two germline ends. This CDR3 has 12 residues. Per germline, CDR1 MNHEY and CDR2 SMNVEV (reference sequence). CDR3: CASSFLGDEQFF. The CDR3 coding sequence is TGTGCCAGCAGTTTTCTAGGCGATGAGCAGTTCTTC.

V and J are TRBV5-1 and TRBJ1-3; D remains unclear. V lost 0 bases and J lost 4, with 11 bases in between. The CDR3 is 15 residues long. In germline, CDR1 is SGHRS, CDR2 YFSETQ. CDR3 nucleotides: TGCGCCAGCAGCTTGGCCCCCGGTAAGGGAAACACCATATATTTT. Protein product: CASSLAPGKGNTIYF.

The V and J genes are TRBV4-1 and TRBJ1-6; the D is unclear. Trimming removed 5 bases at V and 9 bases at J, with 14 bases between. Germline V gene data show CDR1 as MGHRA and CDR2 as YSYEKL. CDR3 length equals 14 residues. Here the CDR3 reads CASSSPIMGSPLHF. The CDR3 bases are TGCGCCAGCAGCTCCCCGATCATGGGTTCACCCCTCCACTTT.

This clone came up a few times. The chain has TRBV9 and TRBJ2-2; TRBD1 agrees at 7 bases. This CDR3 is 19 amino acids long. The germline V gene has CDR1 SGDLS and CDR2 YYNGEE. Germline trimming cut 4 bases from V and 1 base from J; bases unmatched to any gene: 16. The CDR3 here is CASSPYSFPRGQNTGELFF. The CDR3, as DNA: TGTGCCAGCAGCCCATATTCCTTCCCGAGGGGGCAGAACACCGGGGAGCTGTTTTTT.